This paragraph covers one TCR beta chain sequence. What it binds is unknown. The conserved phenylalanine or tryptophan normally closing the CDR3 is absent here, so this likely arose from a read error. Patients sequenced had flow cytometry evidence of CD8+CD57+ cell expansion. Among the patients, all had severe acquired aplastic anemia. Each patient gave a blood sample that was collected before any therapy had been received. This entry belongs to a study of CD8+CD57+ T cells in acquired aplastic anemia. Study background: An average of around 3.5 ug of DNA was obtained from sorted CD4+ and CD8+ cells.

Genomic DNA, the template, was used for profiling of the TCR beta VDJ and CDR3. TCRdb reanalysed the reads using MiXCR and keeps one entry per CDR3 protein. The sample holds about 160,000 distinct CDR3 sequences; roughly 48% are singletons and the top ten take more than 30%. The CDR3 is 14 amino acids. CDR1 and CDR2 (germline): LNHDA, SQIVND (reference sequence). Trimming at V came to 3 bases and at J to 5 bases, leaving 4 bases not matched to a gene. The study's findings and limits: The same twenty-nine CD8+ CDR3 sequences occurred in patients and in controls.

The chain has TRBV19 and TRBJ1-5; 7 bases agree with TRBD1. Sequenced sample: sorted CD4+, CD8+, or CD8+CD57+ T cells (not recorded which) from PBMCs. The source of this sequence is a human donor with aplastic anemia. The CDR3 here is CASSIRDRYQPQHP. The CDR3 nucleotides read TGTGCCAGTAGTATCCGGGACAGATATCAGCCCCAGCATCCT.